A selection of T cell receptor beta chains follows, all from one sample in a study of Ad26.COV2.S vaccination and SARS-CoV-2 variants. Using immunoSEQ multiplex PCR, the repertoire was profiled, and TCRdb retains in-frame clones only, with some absent. The sample consists of hundreds of thousands of clones, about 89% of them appearing once. This sample comprised peripheral blood, obtained in a trial of Ad26.COV2.S vaccine versus placebo. These TCRs come from a person between 18 and 60 years old who received the Ad26.COV2.S COVID-19 vaccine or a placebo. CDR3s include the opening cysteine and the closing phenylalanine or tryptophan. Fields, in order: J gene, clone size, V gene, CDR3 protein. Clone size, where shown, is once, few, many, or a class for clones that have expanded.

TRBJ2-7 | . | TRBV15 | CATSRDLAGASREQYF
TRBJ1-3 | . | TRBV29-1 | CSVVPGSTGNTIYF
TRBJ2-2 | . | TRBV18 | CASSLTGISGELFF
TRBJ1-5 | . | TRBV15 | CATSRDDRDQPQHF
TRBJ2-3 | . | TRBV7-2 | CASTPGTSGTDTQYF
TRBJ1-2 | once | TRBV20-1 | CSAREGIF
TRBJ2-3 | . | TRBV3-1/TRBV3-2 | CASSQGRTEYF
TRBJ2-1 | . | TRBV19 | CASSIDSYNEQFF
TRBJ2-3 | . | TRBV4-2 | CASSLGVGLPSTDTQYF
TRBJ1-3 | once | TRBV5-6 | CASSATRGSGNTIYF
TRBJ2-7 | . | TRBV30 | CAWKRGAAYEQYF
TRBJ1-4 | . | TRBV5-6 | CASSFGSQGDEKLFF
TRBJ2-1 | . | TRBV7-8 | CASIPRGSFGYLGDNEQFF
TRBJ2-7 | . | TRBV30 | CAWSVGRGQDYEQYF
TRBJ2-7 | . | TRBV5-1 | CASSPNPGQGYEQYF
TRBJ2-7 | . | TRBV10-1 | CATAPGVSYEQYF
TRBJ2-5 | . | TRBV5-1 | CASSLAREEETQYF
TRBJ2-2 | . | TRBV4-2 | CASSQDGLNTGELFF
TRBJ1-2 | . | TRBV7-9 | CASSLEQGDGYTF
TRBJ2-5 | . | TRBV27 | CASSSGTGEWETQYF
TRBJ1-6 | few | TRBV18 | CASSPSGLNAGSPLHF
TRBJ1-1 | . | TRBV6-2/TRBV6-3 | CASSPERVEAFF
TRBJ2-3 | . | TRBV7-9 | CASSLFGDSPTGQYF
TRBJ2-2 | . | TRBV27 | CASSLNRLNTGELFF
TRBJ2-1 | . | TRBV9 | CASSVVSGAYNEQFF
TRBJ2-7 | . | TRBV5-5 | CASSPGTFREQYF
TRBJ2-2 | . | TRBV18 | CASSSDSANTGELFF
TRBJ2-5 | few | TRBV24-1 | CATSDLQGPRLNF
TRBJ2-7 | . | TRBV3-1/TRBV3-2 | CASSQGKFEQYF
TRBJ2-2 | . | TRBV5-1 | CASSLASGELFF
TRBJ2-7 | . | TRBV6-5 | CASSYSTGVSYEQYF
TRBJ2-3 | . | TRBV6-6 | CASTRQNPITDTQYF
TRBJ2-3 | . | TRBV15 | CATSRDRDTQYF
TRBJ1-2 | . | TRBV30 | CAGGPHGVF
TRBJ1-1 | . | TRBV4-3 | CASSQEGVGTEAFF
TRBJ1-2 | . | TRBV6-1 | CASSEASRVGGYTF
TRBJ2-3 | . | TRBV7-9 | CASSSRPGLRGSDTQYF
TRBJ2-1 | . | TRBV3-1/TRBV3-2 | CASSQFGPGTGYNEQFF
TRBJ1-2 | . | TRBV6-6 | CASSYSPPINYGYTF
TRBJ2-2 | . | TRBV7-6 | CASTGAGELFF
TRBJ2-1 | . | TRBV30 | CAWSRRLEVADEQFF
TRBJ2-1 | . | TRBV6-1 | CASSESPTGTYNEQFF